These 9 T cell receptor beta chains originate from one sample sequenced in a study of blood T cell repertoires in COVID-19. This table comes from immunoSEQ multiplex PCR, and its TCRdb copy is limited to in-frame clones, with some not included. The table records fewer than 40,000 clones, roughly 85% of them present only once. The sample was peripheral blood. These receptors were obtained from a human donor in a cohort sampled during active COVID-19.

The chain carries TRBV29-1 and TRBJ2-1; 9 nucleotides agree with TRBD2. J gave up 7 bases and V 4 bases, and 2 bases lay outside the gene matches. This CDR3 contains 12 residues. Germline lookup yields CDR1 SQVTM and CDR2 ANQGSEA. This CDR3 is CSVGLAGNEQFF. CDR3 coding DNA: TGCAGCGTTGGGCTAGCGGGAAATGAGCAGTTCTTC.

This sequence joins TRBV5-1 and TRBJ2-1; 7 nucleotides align to TRBD2. Germline loops: CDR1 SGHRS, CDR2 YFSETQ. V lost 5 bases and J lost 9; bases outside the gene matches: 14. This CDR3 is 15 amino acids long. In DNA form, the CDR3 reads TGCGCCAGCAGAGGGGCGGGGGAGGGTTCCTTTGAGCAGTTCTTC. The encoded protein is CASRGAGEGSFEQFF. Full variable domain (remainder filled in from reference TRBV5-1 and TRBJ2-1): KAGVTQTPRYLIKTRGQQVTLSCSPISGHRSVSWYQQTPGQGLQFLFEYFSETQRNKGNFPGRFSGRQFSNSRSEMNVSTLELGDSALYLCASRGAGEGSFEQFFGPGTRLTVL.

The chain has TRBV4-2 and TRBJ1-4; D is unclear. The CDR3 covers 15 residues. The V and J ends lost 5 bases and 0 bases respectively, with 10 bases between them. Germline CDR1 LGHNA, CDR2 YNFKEQ. For the CDR3, the DNA is TGTGCCAGCAGCAGAAACAGTGCAACTAATGAAAAACTGTTTTTT. Protein product: CASSRNSATNEKLFF.

The chain couples TRBV30 to TRBJ2-7, with 11 bases matching TRBD1. Per the germline V gene, CDR1 is GTSNPN and CDR2 is SVGIG (reference sequence). The CDR3 is 16 amino acids. J gave up 2 bases and V 3 bases, and 9 bases lay outside the gene matches. The CDR3 loop reads CAWRDRGHPAPYEQYF. The DNA of the CDR3 is TGTGCCTGGAGGGACAGGGGGCACCCGGCCCCCTACGAGCAGTACTTC.

The chain combines TRBV5-1 with TRBJ2-5, with a tentative D call TRBD2 (5 bases). The CDR3 sequence is 15 residues long. Germline V gene data show CDR1 as SGHRS and CDR2 as YFSETQ. Trimming left V 4 bases short and J 5 bases short, with 18 bases between. This CDR3 is CASSPTRNSWETQYF. CDR3 in DNA: TGCGCCAGCAGCCCTACTAGAAATTCCTGGGAGACCCAGTACTTC.

J is TRBJ1-3 and V is TRBV6-5; the match to TRBD1 covers 7 bases. This CDR3 is 15 amino acids long. V trimming: 6 bases; J trimming: 0 bases; junction bases outside the gene matches: 5. Germline CDR1 and CDR2: MNHEY and SVGAGI. CDR3 protein: CASRGTVRSGNTIYF. The CDR3 DNA reads TGTGCCAGCAGGGGGACAGTCCGCTCTGGAAACACCATATATTTT.

The gene calls are TRBV11-3 and TRBJ2-5; 13 nucleotides align to TRBD2. Trimming at V came to 5 bases and at J to 8 bases, leaving 8 bases not matched to a gene. Per germline, CDR1 SGHNT and CDR2 YENEEA. This CDR3 is built from 15 residues. DNA for the CDR3: TGTGCCAGCAGCGATAGAGGGACTAGCGGGATTACCCAGTACTTC. Its protein is CASSDRGTSGITQYF. Using reference TRBV11-3 and TRBJ2-5 for the parts outside the CDR3, the full variable domain is EAGVVQSPRYKIIEKKQPVAFWCNPISGHNTLYWYLQNLGQGPELLIRYENEEAVDDSQLPKDRFSAERLKGVDSTLKIQPAELGDSAVYLCASSDRGTSGITQYFGPGTRLLVL.

This chain links TRBV20-1 with TRBJ1-1; D is perhaps TRBD1 (6 bases). The V end was cut by 5 bases, the J end by 10 bases, with 14 bases between. Germline CDR1 and CDR2: DFQATT and SNEGSKA (reference sequence). The CDR3 is 11 residues long. CDR3 amino acids: CSALTGRVAFF. CDR3 in DNA: TGCAGTGCTCTTACAGGGAGGGTAGCTTTCTTT.

This clone has just a few counts. The chain is built from TRBV13 and TRBJ2-7; 9 positions match TRBD1. J was trimmed by 4 bases and V by 7 bases; bases with no gene match: 8. The CDR3 loop spans 14 amino acids. Germline V gives CDR1 PRHDT, CDR2 FYEKMQ (reference sequence). The CDR3 nucleotides are TGTGCCAGCACAATGTACAGGGGGCAATACGAGCAGTACTTC. Protein: CASTMYRGQYEQYF.